This T cell receptor beta chain was retrieved from a study of blood T cell repertoires in COVID-19. Study summary: Some COVID-19 samples were acute and others convalescent; all came from the United States, Italy and Spain. From T cells, B-cell-depleted T cells, or PBMCs came the material, which was cDNA or gDNA.

The CDR3 is 18 residues long. With 3 bases clipped from V and 6 bases from J, the junction kept 15 bases outside the gene matches. Per the germline V gene, CDR1 is SGDLS and CDR2 is YYNGEE. Per the study methods: Researchers report that nucleated cell counts were estimated from reference gene primer amplification. The table came from immunoSEQ multiplex PCR; TCRdb's copy has only in-frame clones and leaves some out. The DNA gave D and trimming, while V, J and clone size come from that table. The sample shows roughly 230,000 clones, 81% of them seen only once. This clonotype originated in a woman of 80 years or more with acute or convalescent COVID-19. Sequenced material: peripheral blood. This chain connects TRBV9 to TRBJ2-7; 13 positions match TRBD2. The CDR3 sequence is CASSGSPALAGGPGEQYF. The CDR3 DNA reads TGTGCCAGCAGCGGATCACCCGCACTAGCGGGAGGGCCCGGCGAGCAGTACTTC.